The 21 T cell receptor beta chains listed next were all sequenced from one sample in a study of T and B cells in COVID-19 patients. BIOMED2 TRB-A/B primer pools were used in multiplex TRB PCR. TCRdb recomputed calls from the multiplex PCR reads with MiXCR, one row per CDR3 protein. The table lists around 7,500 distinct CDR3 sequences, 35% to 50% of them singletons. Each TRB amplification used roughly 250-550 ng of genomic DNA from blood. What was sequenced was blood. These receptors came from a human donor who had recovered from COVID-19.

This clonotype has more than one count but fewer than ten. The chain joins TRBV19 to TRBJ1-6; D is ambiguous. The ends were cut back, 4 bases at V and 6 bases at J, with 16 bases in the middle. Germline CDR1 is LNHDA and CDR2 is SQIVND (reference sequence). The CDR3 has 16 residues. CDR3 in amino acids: CASSTRSQTLNSPLHF. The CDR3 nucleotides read TGTGCCAGTAGTACGCGCTCCCAGACTCTTAATTCACCCCTCCACTTT.

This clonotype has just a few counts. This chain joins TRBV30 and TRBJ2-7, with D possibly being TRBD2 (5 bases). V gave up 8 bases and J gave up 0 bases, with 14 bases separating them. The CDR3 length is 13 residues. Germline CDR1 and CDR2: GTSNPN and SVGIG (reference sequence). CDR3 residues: CAGGQIGSYEQYF. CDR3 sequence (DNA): TGTGCCGGCGGGCAAATCGGCTCCTACGAGCAGTACTTC. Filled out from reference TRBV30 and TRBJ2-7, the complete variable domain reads SQTIHQWPATLVQPVGSPLSLECTVEGTSNPNLYWYRQAAGRGLQLLFYSVGIGQISSEVPQNLSASRPQDRQFILSSKKLLLSDSGFYLCAGGQIGSYEQYFGPGTRLTVT.

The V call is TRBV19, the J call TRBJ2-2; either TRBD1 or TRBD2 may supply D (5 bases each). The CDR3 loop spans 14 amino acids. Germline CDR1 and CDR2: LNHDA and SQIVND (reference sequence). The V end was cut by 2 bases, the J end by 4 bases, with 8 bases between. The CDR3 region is CASSIWGSTGELFF. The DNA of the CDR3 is TGTGCCAGTAGTATATGGGGGAGCACCGGGGAGCTGTTTTTT.

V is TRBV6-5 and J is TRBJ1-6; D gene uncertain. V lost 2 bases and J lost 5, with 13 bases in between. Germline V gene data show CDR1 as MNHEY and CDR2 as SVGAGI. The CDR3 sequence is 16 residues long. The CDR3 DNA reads TGTGCCAGCAGTTACGAAGGTCCTCCGAATAATTCACCCCTCCACTTT. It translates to CASSYEGPPNNSPLHF.

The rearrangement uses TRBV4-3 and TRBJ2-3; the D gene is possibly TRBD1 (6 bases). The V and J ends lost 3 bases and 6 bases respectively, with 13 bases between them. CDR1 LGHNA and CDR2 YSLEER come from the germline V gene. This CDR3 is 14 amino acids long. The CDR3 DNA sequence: TGCGCCAGCAGCCAGGGACATCTGCGCGATACGCAGTATTTT. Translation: CASSQGHLRDTQYF.

CDR3 sequence reads: CASSRTSGGVGRETQYF. Here the CDR3 DNA reads TGTGCCAGCAGCCGGACTAGCGGGGGGGTGGGTAGAGAGACCCAGTACTTC. The V and J genes are TRBV5-5 and TRBJ2-5; 15 positions agree with TRBD2. The germline V gene encodes CDR1 SGHKS and CDR2 YYEKEE (reference sequence). Losses at the gene ends were 4 bases for V and 4 bases for J; bases not matched to a gene: 8. This CDR3 has 17 residues.

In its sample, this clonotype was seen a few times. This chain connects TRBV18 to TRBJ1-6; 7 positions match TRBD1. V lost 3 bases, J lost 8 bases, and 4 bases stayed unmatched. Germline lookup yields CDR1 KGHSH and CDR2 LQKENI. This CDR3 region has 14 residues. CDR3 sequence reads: CASSPGGTDSPLHF. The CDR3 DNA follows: TGTGCCAGCTCACCGGGGGGGACAGATTCACCCCTCCACTTT. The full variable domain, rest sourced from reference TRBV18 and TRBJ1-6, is NAGVMQNPRHLVRRRGQEARLRCSPMKGHSHVYWYRQLPEEGLKFMVYLQKENIIDESGMPKERFSAEFPKEGPSILRIQQVVRGDSAAYFCASSPGGTDSPLHFGNGTRLTVT.

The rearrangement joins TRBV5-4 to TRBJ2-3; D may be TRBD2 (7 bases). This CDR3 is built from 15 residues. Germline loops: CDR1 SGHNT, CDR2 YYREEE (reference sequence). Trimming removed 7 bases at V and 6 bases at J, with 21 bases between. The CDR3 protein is CASFLFGGQVDTQYF. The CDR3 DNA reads TGTGCCAGCTTCCTATTCGGGGGGCAGGTGGATACGCAGTATTTT.

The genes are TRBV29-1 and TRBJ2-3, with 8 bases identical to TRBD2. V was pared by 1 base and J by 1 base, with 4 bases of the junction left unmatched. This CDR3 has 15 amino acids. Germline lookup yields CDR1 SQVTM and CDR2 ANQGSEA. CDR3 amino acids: CSVEGGRGGTDTQYF. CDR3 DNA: TGCAGCGTTGAAGGAGGGCGGGGGGGCACAGATACGCAGTATTTT.

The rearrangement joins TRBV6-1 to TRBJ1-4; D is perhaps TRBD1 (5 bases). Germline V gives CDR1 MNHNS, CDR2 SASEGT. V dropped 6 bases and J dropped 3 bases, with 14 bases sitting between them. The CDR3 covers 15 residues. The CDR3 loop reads CASRRERGPNEKLFF. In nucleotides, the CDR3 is TGTGCCAGCAGGCGGGAGAGGGGACCTAATGAAAAACTGTTTTTT.

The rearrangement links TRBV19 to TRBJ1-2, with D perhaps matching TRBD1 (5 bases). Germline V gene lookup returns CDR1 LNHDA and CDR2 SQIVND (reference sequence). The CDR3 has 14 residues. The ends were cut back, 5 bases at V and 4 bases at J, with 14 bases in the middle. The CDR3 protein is CASSSRGLSYGYTF. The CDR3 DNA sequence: TGTGCCAGTAGTTCCCGGGGCCTATCCTATGGCTACACCTTC.

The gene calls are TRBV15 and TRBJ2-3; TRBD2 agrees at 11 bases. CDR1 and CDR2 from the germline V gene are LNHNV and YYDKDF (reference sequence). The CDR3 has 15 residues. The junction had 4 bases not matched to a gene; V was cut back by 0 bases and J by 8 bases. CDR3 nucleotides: TGTGCCACCAGCAGAGATCGACTAGCGGGGACTACGCAGTATTTT. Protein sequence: CATSRDRLAGTTQYF.

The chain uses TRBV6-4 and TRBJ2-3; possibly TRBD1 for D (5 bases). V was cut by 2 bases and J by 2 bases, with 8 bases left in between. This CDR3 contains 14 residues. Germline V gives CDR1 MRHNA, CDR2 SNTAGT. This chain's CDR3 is CASSDRGTTDTQYF. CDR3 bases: TGTGCCAGCAGTGACAGGGGCACCACAGATACGCAGTATTTT.

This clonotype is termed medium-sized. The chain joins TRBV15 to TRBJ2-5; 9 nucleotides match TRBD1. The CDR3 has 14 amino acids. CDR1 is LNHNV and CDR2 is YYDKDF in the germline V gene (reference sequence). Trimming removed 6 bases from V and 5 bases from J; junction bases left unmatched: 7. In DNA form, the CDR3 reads TGTGCCACCAGTCGGGACAGGGTGATGGAGACCCAGTACTTC. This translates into CATSRDRVMETQYF.

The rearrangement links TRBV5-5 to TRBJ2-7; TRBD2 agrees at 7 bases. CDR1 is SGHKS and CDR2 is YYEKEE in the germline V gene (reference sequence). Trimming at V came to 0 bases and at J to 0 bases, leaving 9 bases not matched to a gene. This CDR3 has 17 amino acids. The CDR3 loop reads CASSLGGGGRTSYEQYF. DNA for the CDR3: TGTGCCAGCAGCTTGGGGGGGGGGGGTCGAACCTCCTACGAGCAGTACTTC.

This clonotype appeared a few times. In DNA form, the CDR3 reads TGTGCCAGCTCACCTGTGACAGGGGGCAATGAGCAGTTCTTC. This codes for CASSPVTGGNEQFF. V is TRBV18 and J is TRBJ2-1, with 9 bases lining up with TRBD1. Germline V gives CDR1 KGHSH, CDR2 LQKENI. The CDR3 is made up of 14 amino acids. Trimming cost V 3 bases and J 6 bases; bases outside gene matches: 3.

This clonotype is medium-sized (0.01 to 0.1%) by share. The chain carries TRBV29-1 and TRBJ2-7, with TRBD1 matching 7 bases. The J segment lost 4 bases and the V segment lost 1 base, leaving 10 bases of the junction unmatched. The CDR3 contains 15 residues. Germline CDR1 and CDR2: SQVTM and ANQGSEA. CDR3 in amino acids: CSVEVGSGGAYEQYF. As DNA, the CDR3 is TGCAGCGTTGAAGTAGGCTCAGGGGGTGCGTACGAGCAGTACTTC.

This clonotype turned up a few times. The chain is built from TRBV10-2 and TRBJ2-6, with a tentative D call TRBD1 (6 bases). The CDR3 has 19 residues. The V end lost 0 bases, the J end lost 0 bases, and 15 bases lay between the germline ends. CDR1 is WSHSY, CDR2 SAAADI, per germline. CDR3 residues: CASSESDSRGSSGANVLTF. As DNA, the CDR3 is TGCGCCAGCAGTGAGTCGGACAGCCGAGGGTCCTCTGGGGCCAACGTCCTGACTTTC.

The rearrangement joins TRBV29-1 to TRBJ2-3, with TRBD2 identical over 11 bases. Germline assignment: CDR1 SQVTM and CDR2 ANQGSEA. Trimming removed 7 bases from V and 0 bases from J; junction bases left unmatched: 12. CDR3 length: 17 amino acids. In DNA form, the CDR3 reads TGCAGCGCAGCACCCACTAGCGGGGGAGCTAGCACAGATACGCAGTATTTT. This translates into CSAAPTSGGASTDTQYF.

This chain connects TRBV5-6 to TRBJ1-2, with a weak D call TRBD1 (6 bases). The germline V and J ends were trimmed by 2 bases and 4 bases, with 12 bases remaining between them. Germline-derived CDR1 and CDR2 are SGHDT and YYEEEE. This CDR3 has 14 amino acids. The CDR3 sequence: CASSFPGHSYGYTF. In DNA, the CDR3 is TGTGCCAGCAGCTTTCCGGGACACAGCTATGGCTACACCTTC.

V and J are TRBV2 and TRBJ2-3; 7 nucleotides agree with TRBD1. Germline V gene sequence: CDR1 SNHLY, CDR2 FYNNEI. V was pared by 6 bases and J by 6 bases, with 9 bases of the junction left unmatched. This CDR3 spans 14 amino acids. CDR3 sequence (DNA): TGTGCCAGCAGACGAAGACAGGGTCAGGATACGCAGTATTTT. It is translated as CASRRRQGQDTQYF.